Described below is a single TCR beta chain sequence and its context. As yet, its antigen is unknown. Some clones are missing from TCRdb's copy, which holds only in-frame ones; the method was immunoSEQ multiplex PCR. The table includes 59,000 or so clones, over 80% detected once. The entry originates in a study of OX40 agonist ivuxolimab in advanced cancers. Whole-study context: Two patients with cutaneous melanoma and one with hepatocellular carcinoma, three in total, showed partial responses.

General study points: The mean number of expanded clones was higher in CD8+ T cells than in CD4+.

Germline V lookup: CDR1 SGHVS, CDR2 FQNEAQ. The CDR3 covers 16 residues. The V end lost 2 bases, the J end lost 0 bases, and 13 bases lay between the germline ends. The origin of this receptor is an adult with an advanced solid tumor such as melanoma, head and neck, liver or kidney cancer. The sample here was CD4+ or CD8+ T cells sorted from blood, taken in a trial of the OX40 agonist ivuxolimab. The rearrangement links TRBV7-8 to TRBJ1-2; unclear D gene. This chain's CDR3 is CASSLNGQASNYGYTF. The CDR3 nucleotides read TGTGCCAGCAGCTTAAATGGGCAGGCCTCTAACTATGGCTACACCTTC.